Shown below are 26 T cell receptor beta chains from a single sample sequenced in a study of T cells after yellow fever vaccination. From the 5' RACE reads, TCRdb called clonotypes with MiXCR, one entry per CDR3 protein. The sample gives 400,000 to 650,000 distinct CDR3 sequences, 20% to 25% of which show up once; about a sixth is in the top ten. The sequences come from PBMCs, collected more than 20 days after the first yellow fever vaccination. The receptors shown here come from a man younger than 35 who received the YFV17D yellow fever vaccine.

A few counts support this clonotype. The CDR3 nucleotides are TGTGCCAGCAGTTTAGAGACTAGCGGGGACAATGAGCAGTTCTTC. Amino acids: CASSLETSGDNEQFF. V and J are TRBV12-3 or TRBV12-4 and TRBJ2-1; 11 bases fit TRBD2. The V gene end was trimmed by 1 base and the J gene end by 5 bases; junction bases not matched to a gene: 1. CDR3 size: 15 residues.

Many counts were recorded for this clonotype. This sequence joins TRBV5-1 and TRBJ2-5; D call uncertain. This CDR3 comprises 15 residues. Trimming cost V 0 bases and J 1 base, with 10 bases left between them. The germline V gene has CDR1 SGHRS and CDR2 YFSETQ. For the CDR3, the DNA is TGCGCCAGCAGCTTGGAGGGCTTACCCCAAGAGACCCAGTACTTC. Its protein is CASSLEGLPQETQYF.

V gene TRBV10-2 combines with J gene TRBJ1-2, with D hard to call. The CDR3 consists of 13 residues. With 8 bases removed from V and 2 bases from J, the gap between germline ends came to 12 bases. Per germline, CDR1 WSHSY and CDR2 SAAADI. The CDR3 loop is CASVAGLNYGYTF. CDR3 sequence (DNA): TGCGCCAGCGTCGCGGGCCTGAACTATGGCTACACCTTC.

This clonotype was detected ten times or more. The CDR3 region has the DNA TGTGCCAGCAGTGAACAGGGGACTCACTACGAGCAGTACTTC. It yields the protein CASSEQGTHYEQYF. J is TRBJ2-7 and V is TRBV2; either TRBD1 or TRBD2 may supply D (6 bases each). The CDR3 spans 14 residues. Germline values: CDR1 SNHLY, CDR2 FYNNEI. Trimming shortened V by 2 bases and J by 3 bases, and 11 bases separated the two germline ends.

V usage is TRBV18 and J usage is TRBJ2-7, with a possible D match to TRBD1 (5 bases). From germline, CDR1 is KGHSH and CDR2 LQKENI. Trimming removed 2 bases at V and 6 bases at J, with 11 bases between. The CDR3 runs 13 residues. The CDR3 DNA reads as TGTGCCAGCTCACCAGCAGGGTTGGGCGAGCAGTACGTC. Encoded protein: CASSPAGLGEQYV.

The chain recombines TRBV11-2 with TRBJ2-2; TRBD2 aligns across 7 bases. CDR3 length: 12 amino acids. V gave up 5 bases and J gave up 13 bases; unmatched junction bases: 7. Germline CDR1 is SGHAT and CDR2 is FQNNGV. CDR3 protein: CASSMGGSMLFF. The CDR3 DNA follows: TGTGCCAGCAGCATGGGAGGGAGTATGCTGTTTTTT.

This clonotype was seen many times. The chain employs TRBV4-3 and TRBJ2-5; TRBD2 matches at 7 bases. Germline V CDR1 and CDR2: LGHNA, YSLEER. CDR3 length: 15 amino acids. With V trimmed by 5 bases and J by 2 bases, 8 bases remained unmatched. The CDR3 is CASSSQRGGQETQYF. The CDR3 region has the DNA TGCGCCAGCAGCAGTCAACGCGGGGGTCAAGAGACCCAGTACTTC.

V gene TRBV12-3 or TRBV12-4 combines with J gene TRBJ1-3; 7 positions agree with TRBD1. The CDR3 has 16 amino acids. J was trimmed by 2 bases and V by 3 bases; bases with no gene match: 7. CDR3 protein: CASSFHSRGTGNTIYF. The CDR3, as DNA: TGTGCCAGCAGTTTTCACAGCAGGGGGACTGGAAACACCATATATTTT.

The rearrangement links TRBV7-2 to TRBJ2-2, with 14 nucleotides matching TRBD2. J was trimmed by 4 bases and V by 8 bases; bases with no gene match: 3. There are 15 residues in the CDR3. Germline V gene data show CDR1 as SGHTA and CDR2 as FQGNSA. CDR3 sequence reads: CASLGLAGGTGELFF. In DNA form, the CDR3 reads TGTGCCAGCCTAGGACTAGCGGGGGGCACCGGGGAGCTGTTTTTT.

The CDR3 DNA reads as TGTGCCAGCGCTGACACCGCCTCCTACGAGCAGTACTTC. It translates to CASADTASYEQYF. The genes are TRBV5-4 and TRBJ2-7; D gene ambiguous. The germline V gene has CDR1 SGHNT and CDR2 YYREEE (reference sequence). The CDR3 runs 13 residues. The V end lost 7 bases, the J end lost 0 bases, and 11 bases lay between the germline ends.

V is TRBV18 and J is TRBJ2-3, with 10 bases identical to TRBD2. This CDR3 comprises 16 residues. Losses at the gene ends were 4 bases for V and 2 bases for J; bases not matched to a gene: 6. The germline gives CDR1 KGHSH, CDR2 LQKENI. The DNA for the CDR3 is TGTGCCAGCTCACTTATCGGGACTAGCGTCACAGATACGCAGTATTTT. Protein: CASSLIGTSVTDTQYF. The full variable domain, its missing parts supplied by reference TRBV18 and TRBJ2-3, is NAGVMQNPRHLVRRRGQEARLRCSPMKGHSHVYWYRQLPEEGLKFMVYLQKENIIDESGMPKERFSAEFPKEGPSILRIQQVVRGDSAAYFCASSLIGTSVTDTQYFGPGTRLTVL.

The sample holds a few counts of this clonotype. The chain couples TRBV5-8 to TRBJ1-2; unclear D gene. Looked up from germline, CDR1 is SGHTS and CDR2 is YDEGEE. The germline V and J ends were trimmed by 0 bases and 10 bases, with 4 bases remaining between them. CDR3 length: 10 amino acids. Written as DNA, the CDR3 is TGTGCCAGCAGCTTGGGTTCCTACACCTTC. The encoded protein is CASSLGSYTF.

This clonotype was seen more than once but under ten times. The chain links TRBV7-3 to TRBJ2-3, with no clear D. V was clipped by 1 base and J by 1 base, with 6 bases between them. Germline CDR1 reads SGHTA; CDR2 reads FQGTGA. CDR3 length: 14 amino acids. The chain's CDR3 is CASSLRYRTDTQYF. CDR3 DNA sequence: TGTGCCAGCAGCTTAAGGTACCGCACAGATACGCAGTATTTT.

The chain recombines TRBV5-4 with TRBJ1-1, with no clear D. The CDR3 consists of 16 residues. Per germline, CDR1 SGHNT and CDR2 YYREEE (reference sequence). Trimming cost V 4 bases and J 1 base, with 17 bases left between them. The CDR3 here is CASSAPLQQRNTEAFF. CDR3 sequence (DNA): TGTGCCAGCAGCGCTCCTCTACAGCAACGGAACACTGAAGCTTTCTTT.

The table lists this clonotype with many counts. The chain joins TRBV6-1 to TRBJ2-3; D unresolved. Germline V gene sequence: CDR1 MNHNS, CDR2 SASEGT. The CDR3 has 13 amino acids. Trimming took off 0 bases at V and 4 bases at J, with 5 bases between the two ends. Written as DNA, the CDR3 is TGTGCCAGCAGTGAAGCTAGTCCAGATACGCAGTATTTT. It codes for CASSEASPDTQYF.

This CDR3 reads CASSETSTDTQYF. As DNA, the CDR3 is TGTGCCAGTTCCGAGACTAGCACAGATACGCAGTATTTT. This chain links TRBV19 with TRBJ2-3; D gene unclear. The CDR3 consists of 13 residues. Germline V gives CDR1 LNHDA, CDR2 SQIVND (reference sequence). Trimming pared 8 bases from V and 0 bases from J, leaving 9 bases between.

This clonotype was observed a few times. The chain carries TRBV5-1 and TRBJ2-1; TRBD1 might be the D (5 bases). CDR3 length equals 13 residues. Trimming took off 5 bases at V and 5 bases at J, with 11 bases between the two ends. Germline assignment: CDR1 SGHRS and CDR2 YFSETQ. The CDR3 DNA sequence: TGCGCCAGCAGAACCGGACAAAACAATGAGCAGTTCTTC. This codes for CASRTGQNNEQFF.

Only one count was recorded for this clonotype. V usage is TRBV6-5 and J usage is TRBJ2-7; D unresolved. This CDR3 has 14 amino acids. Trimming left V 1 base short and J 2 bases short, with 9 bases between. Germline CDR1 reads MNHEY; CDR2 reads SVGAGI. DNA for the CDR3: TGTGCCAGCAGTTACTTGGGGAAACCCTACGAGCAGTACTTC. Its translation is CASSYLGKPYEQYF.

On this clonotype: Without the conserved terminal phenylalanine or tryptophan, this CDR3 likely stems from a read error. The chain carries TRBV7-9 and TRBJ2-7, with 9 bases lining up with TRBD1. Germline CDR1 and CDR2: SEHNR and FQNEAQ (reference sequence). Germline trimming cut 3 bases from V and 6 bases from J; bases unmatched to any gene: 9. The CDR3 covers 15 residues. The chain's CDR3 is CASSFSGTGLPEQYL. The CDR3 DNA is TGTGCCAGCAGCTTCTCCGGGACAGGGCTCCCCGAGCAGTACCTC.

This clonotype was counted at least ten times. This chain uses TRBV5-1 with TRBJ1-5; D call uncertain. The germline gives CDR1 SGHRS, CDR2 YFSETQ. This CDR3 is 16 amino acids long. V lost 0 bases, J lost 4 bases, and 14 bases lay in between. CDR3 coding DNA: TGCGCCAGCAGCTTGGATGGTCTAGGGCCGAATCAGCCCCAGCATTTT. Its translation: CASSLDGLGPNQPQHF. Based on the CDR3 plus reference TRBV5-1 and TRBJ1-5, the full variable domain is KAGVTQTPRYLIKTRGQQVTLSCSPISGHRSVSWYQQTPGQGLQFLFEYFSETQRNKGNFPGRFSGRQFSNSRSEMNVSTLELGDSALYLCASSLDGLGPNQPQHFGDGTRLSIL.

In this sample, this clonotype turned up a few times. This chain links TRBV23-1 with TRBJ2-2, with D possibly matching TRBD1 (5 bases). TRBV23-1 belongs to the ORF category, with a function that is uncertain. V lost 3 bases, J lost 8 bases, and 16 bases lay in between. CDR3 length equals 15 residues. The CDR3 DNA is TGCGCCAGCAGTCACCCCTCAGGGCATCGGGGGGAGCTGTTTTTT. Protein: CASSHPSGHRGELFF.

The V gene is TRBV5-1, the J gene TRBJ2-4, with a weak D call TRBD2 (5 bases). Deletions cut 3 bases from V and 2 bases from J, with 9 bases between. Germline CDR1 is SGHRS and CDR2 is YFSETQ. This CDR3 spans 14 amino acids. The CDR3 DNA reads as TGCGCCAGCAGCTCCCTAGCAACCAAAAACATTCAGTACTTC. It codes for CASSSLATKNIQYF. Filled out from reference TRBV5-1 and TRBJ2-4, the complete variable domain reads KAGVTQTPRYLIKTRGQQVTLSCSPISGHRSVSWYQQTPGQGLQFLFEYFSETQRNKGNFPGRFSGRQFSNSRSEMNVSTLELGDSALYLCASSSLATKNIQYFGAGTRLSVL.

The J gene is TRBJ2-5, the V gene TRBV5-1; 13 bases match TRBD2. After removal of 1 base from V and 5 bases from J, the junction contained 5 bases not matched to a gene. Germline values: CDR1 SGHRS, CDR2 YFSETQ. CDR3 length equals 16 residues. This chain's CDR3 is CASSLLLAGGPETQYF. CDR3 nucleotide sequence: TGCGCCAGCAGCTTGCTACTAGCGGGGGGGCCGGAGACCCAGTACTTC.

The table lists this clonotype with many counts. This chain uses TRBV7-2 with TRBJ1-6; D gene unclear. Trimming left V 3 bases short and J 6 bases short, with 6 bases between. The CDR3 loop spans 13 amino acids. Germline CDR1 SGHTA, CDR2 FQGNSA. The CDR3 DNA reads as TGTGCCAGCAGCTTCCGGATTAATTCACCCCTCCACTTT. Translated, it gives CASSFRINSPLHF.

This clonotype was recorded a few times. This chain connects TRBV25-1 to TRBJ1-1, with 7 bases identical to TRBD1. Looked up from germline, CDR1 is MGHDK and CDR2 is SYGVNS. This CDR3 is 14 amino acids long. Trimming at V came to 3 bases and at J to 2 bases, leaving 3 bases not matched to a gene. CDR3 nucleotides: TGTGCCAGCAGTGATCACAGGGGTAACACTGAAGCTTTCTTT. Its translation is CASSDHRGNTEAFF.

The J gene is TRBJ2-3, the V gene TRBV5-4, with TRBD1 as a possible D gene (6 bases). The CDR3 has 14 residues. Trimming took 5 bases from V and 1 from J, leaving 11 bases between them. Germline V gene lookup returns CDR1 SGHNT and CDR2 YYREEE (reference sequence). The CDR3 DNA follows: TGTGCCAGCAGGTGGGCAGGGGGCACAGATACGCAGTATTTT. It codes for CASRWAGGTDTQYF. The full variable domain, in which reference TRBV5-4 and TRBJ2-3 provide the parts outside the CDR3, is ETGVTQSPTHLIKTRGQQVTLRCSSQSGHNTVSWYQQALGQGPQFIFQYYREEENGRGNFPPRFSGLQFPNYSSELNVNALELDDSALYLCASRWAGGTDTQYFGPGTRLTVL.